This passage covers 24 T cell receptor beta chains from one sample sequenced in a study of regulatory T cells in long-lasting Graves disease. This sample's time point: newly diagnosed GD, antithyroid drugs for less than 3 months. RNA extracted from PBMCs served as the sequencing template. Building of the TCR beta libraries involved iRepertoire HTBI primers and Arm-PCR of CDR3 regions. TCRdb itself ran the multiplex PCR reads through MiXCR, one entry per CDR3 protein. This table has 360,000 or so distinct CDR3 sequences, over 9.5% appearing once. This same sample was also part of a study on T cells in Graves' hyperthyroidism and ophthalmopathy.

The specimen comprised peripheral blood mononuclear cells (PBMCs), sampled at new diagnosis, from a patient treated with antithyroid drugs. These receptors all come from a young woman with Graves disease.

Details on this clonotype: A much larger clone lies a single base off, so this may be a read error. The V gene is TRBV7-9, the J gene TRBJ2-3; 8 bases line up with TRBD2. The CDR3 loop spans 15 amino acids. Losses at the gene ends were 0 bases for V and 6 bases for J; bases not matched to a gene: 5. Germline CDR1 SEHNR, CDR2 FQNEAQ (reference sequence). The CDR3 sequence: CASSLASGARDTQYF. In nucleotides, the CDR3 is TGTGCCAGCAGCTTAGCTAGCGGGGCTCGGGATACGCAGTATTTT. Supplemented by reference TRBV7-9 and TRBJ2-3, the full variable domain reads DTGVSQNPRHKITKRGQNVTFRCDPISEHNRLYWYRQTLGQGPEFLTYFQNEAQLEKSRLLSDRFSAERPKGSFSTLEIQRTEQGDSAMYLCASSLASGARDTQYFGPGTRLTVL.

This clonotype occurred many times. The chain couples TRBV28 to TRBJ2-6; 9 bases match TRBD1. The CDR3 runs to 16 residues. After removal of 5 bases from V and 4 bases from J, the junction contained 6 bases not matched to a gene. CDR1 MDHEN and CDR2 SYDVKM come from the germline V gene. CDR3 sequence reads: CASSTQGAAGANVLTF. CDR3 DNA: TGTGCCAGCAGTACACAGGGGGCGGCAGGGGCCAACGTCCTGACTTTC.

The chain is built from TRBV7-2 and TRBJ1-2; D perhaps matches TRBD1 (6 bases). Between the trimmed V and J ends, which lost 7 bases and 6 bases, there was a span of 21 bases. The CDR3 loop spans 15 amino acids. Germline V gene lookup returns CDR1 SGHTA and CDR2 FQGNSA. Here the CDR3 reads CASINQREGGHGYTF. CDR3 nucleotides: TGTGCCAGCATCAACCAGAGGGAGGGGGGGCATGGCTACACCTTC.

This clonotype has ten or more counts. This chain uses TRBV7-2 with TRBJ1-1; D may be TRBD1 (6 bases). This CDR3 region has 17 residues. The germline CDR1 and CDR2 sequences are SGHTA and FQGNSA. V was clipped by 5 bases and J by 0 bases, with 19 bases between them. CDR3 in amino acids: CASSRNYWDNMNTEAFF. CDR3 nucleotide sequence: TGTGCCAGCAGCCGCAATTATTGGGACAACATGAACACTGAAGCTTTCTTT.

Comments on this clonotype: Given a far larger clone just one base away, this is likely a sequencing read error. The chain is built from TRBV6-2 or TRBV6-3 and TRBJ2-3; D is unclear. The J call may not be correct, given that the DNA end is closer to TRBJ2-1. The germline V gene encodes CDR1 MNHEY and CDR2 SVGEGT. There are 13 residues in the CDR3. CDR3 sequence (DNA): TGTGCCAGCAGATACGCCGCCTCCTACGAGCAGTTCTTC. It yields the protein CASRYAASYEQFF.

This clonotype was counted ten times or more. The chain joins TRBV12-3 or TRBV12-4 to TRBJ1-2; TRBD1 is a possible D gene (5 bases). Trimming took off 3 bases at V and 0 bases at J, with 8 bases between the two ends. The CDR3 spans 14 residues. The DNA of the CDR3 is TGTGCCAGCAGTTTGCAGGGTTCTAACTATGGCTACACCTTC. Translated, it gives CASSLQGSNYGYTF.

To note about this clonotype: Compared with germline, one end of the junction differs, possibly owing to a read error. V gene TRBV7-3 combines with J gene TRBJ1-6, with a tentative D call TRBD1 (5 bases). Germline CDR1 is SGHTA and CDR2 is FQGTGA. This CDR3 has 16 amino acids. In DNA, the CDR3 is TGTGCCAGCAGCTGGGCTTTTAGGGGAAAGGATTCACCCCGCCACTTT. It codes for CASSWAFRGKDSPRHF. Looking up the rest from reference TRBV7-3 and TRBJ1-6 gives the full variable domain: GAGVSQTPSNKVTEKGKYVELRCDPISGHTALYWYRQSLGQGPEFLIYFQGTGAADDSGLPNDRFFAVRPEGSVSTLKIQRTERGDSAVYLCASSWAFRGKDSPRHFGNGTRLTVT.

This clonotype was seen repeatedly, ten times or more. The chain is built from TRBV7-2 and TRBJ1-3; perhaps TRBD1 as D (6 bases). This CDR3 comprises 14 residues. Germline loops: CDR1 SGHTA, CDR2 FQGNSA. Trimming stripped 8 bases from V and 4 bases from J, with 15 bases between. CDR3 coding DNA: TGTGCCAGCGGGGGGGGCAGGGGCGGAAACACCATATATTTT. This sequence encodes CASGGGRGGNTIYF.

This clonotype has a count of ten or more. The V call is TRBV7-8, the J call TRBJ2-1; TRBD1 agrees at 7 bases. The J segment lost 4 bases and the V segment lost 5 bases, leaving 8 bases of the junction unmatched. Germline values: CDR1 SGHVS, CDR2 FQNEAQ. The CDR3 totals 15 residues. CDR3 region: CASSRGQTTYNEQFF. CDR3 bases: TGTGCCAGCAGCCGGGGACAGACAACTTACAATGAGCAGTTCTTC.

This clonotype was found many times. The rearrangement joins TRBV7-2 to TRBJ2-5, with no clear D. Germline CDR1 SGHTA, CDR2 FQGNSA. Trimming shortened V by 3 bases and J by 5 bases, and 7 bases separated the two germline ends. This CDR3 spans 12 amino acids. CDR3 protein: CASSFFKETQYF. Here the CDR3 DNA reads TGTGCCAGCAGCTTCTTCAAGGAGACCCAGTACTTC.

The chain recombines TRBV4-1 with TRBJ1-4; possibly TRBD1 for D (5 bases). V was cut by 4 bases and J by 4 bases, with 16 bases left in between. Germline loops: CDR1 MGHRA, CDR2 YSYEKL. This CDR3 is built from 16 residues. The chain's CDR3 is CASSLPSGGYNEKLFF. As DNA, the CDR3 is TGCGCCAGCAGCCTCCCGTCGGGGGGATATAATGAAAAACTGTTTTTT.

The genes are TRBV7-2 and TRBJ2-6; no reliable D call. V was pared by 1 base and J by 2 bases, with 6 bases between. CDR3 length: 15 amino acids. The germline gives CDR1 SGHTA, CDR2 FQGNSA. DNA of the CDR3: TGTGCCAGCAGCTTAGAGGTCGCTGGGGCCAACGTCCTGACTTTC. It is translated as CASSLEVAGANVLTF.

This clonotype has at least ten counts. This chain joins TRBV7-8 and TRBJ2-5; D possibly matches TRBD1 or TRBD2 (5 bases each). The CDR3 sequence is 17 residues long. V lost 5 bases and J 5 bases, leaving 24 bases between the germline ends. The germline V gene encodes CDR1 SGHVS and CDR2 FQNEAQ. The CDR3 loop reads CASSKTPPRVKGETQYF. CDR3 nucleotides: TGTGCCAGCAGCAAAACCCCCCCGCGGGTAAAGGGGGAGACCCAGTACTTC.

This clonotype was detected many times. The chain couples TRBV20-1 to TRBJ1-4; no definite D call. This CDR3 has 15 amino acids. V lost 6 bases and J lost 7, with 21 bases in between. CDR1 and CDR2 (germline): DFQATT, SNEGSKA (reference sequence). CDR3 in DNA: TGCAGTGCAAGGGAGGAGCGGCAGTTAGGTGAAAAACTGTTTTTT. It encodes CSAREERQLGEKLFF.

This chain joins TRBV7-9 and TRBJ2-1; 7 bases map to TRBD2. J lost 7 bases, V lost 1 base, and 10 bases had no gene match. The CDR3 extends over 16 amino acids. Germline-derived CDR1 and CDR2 are SEHNR and FQNEAQ (reference sequence). The CDR3 reads CASSLEGGPGENEQFF. CDR3 nucleotide sequence: TGTGCCAGCAGCTTAGAGGGAGGGCCGGGAGAAAATGAGCAGTTCTTC.

V is TRBV3-2 and J is TRBJ2-1; TRBD2, the D gene given by the table, was not confirmed from the DNA. TRBV3-2 is a recognized pseudogene. The CDR3 is 17 residues long. CDR3 sequence: CASSQAVIAGWNNEQFF. DNA for the CDR3: TGTGCCAGCAGCCAGGCCGTAATAGCGGGGTGGAACAATGAGCAGTTCTTC.

This clonotype was found many times. Written as DNA, the CDR3 is TGTGCCAGCAGGCCCGGCGACCTGTATTATAATTCACCCCTCCACTTT. It encodes CASRPGDLYYNSPLHF. The rearrangement joins TRBV6-1 to TRBJ1-4; D is unresolved. The closer fit of TRBJ1-6 to the DNA end suggests the J call may be wrong. Germline V lookup: CDR1 MNHNS, CDR2 SASEGT. This CDR3 region has 16 residues.

The CDR3 region is CASRQVMSRQETQYF. In DNA, the CDR3 is TGTGCCAGCAGACAAGTCATGTCGAGACAAGAGACCCAGTACTTC. The chain employs TRBV7-8 and TRBJ2-5, with D uncertain. Germline-derived CDR1 and CDR2 are SGHVS and FQNEAQ. The CDR3 spans 15 residues. Between the trimmed V and J ends, which lost 6 bases and 2 bases, there was a span of 16 bases.

This clonotype was seen more than once but under ten times. This chain connects TRBV29-1 to TRBJ1-2; 7 nucleotides line up with TRBD1. The CDR3 is 11 residues long. V shed 7 bases, J shed 8 bases, and the junction held 7 bases outside the gene matches. Looked up from germline, CDR1 is SQVTM and CDR2 is ANQGSEA. As DNA, the CDR3 is TGCAGCGCCGAAGACAGGGCGGGCTACACCTTC. This sequence encodes CSAEDRAGYTF. Full variable domain (missing parts from reference TRBV29-1 and TRBJ1-2): SAVISQKPSRDICQRGTSLTIQCQVDSQVTMMFWYRQQPGQSLTLIATANQGSEATYESGFVIDKFPISRPNLTFSTLTVSNMSPEDSSIYLCSAEDRAGYTFGSGTRLTVV.

Ten or more counts support this clonotype. J is TRBJ1-5 and V is TRBV12-3 or TRBV12-4; 7 bases align to TRBD1. The V and J ends lost 8 bases and 4 bases, in that order; junction bases with no gene match: 11. The length of the CDR3 is 15 residues. The CDR3: CASGHRQGRNQPQHF. The DNA for the CDR3 is TGTGCCAGCGGCCACCGACAGGGTAGGAATCAGCCCCAGCATTTT.

The chain combines TRBV20-1 with TRBJ1-1; unclear D gene. Germline CDR1 and CDR2: DFQATT and SNEGSKA (reference sequence). The CDR3 loop spans 14 amino acids. V was cut by 6 bases and J by 1 base, with 15 bases left in between. The CDR3 DNA reads TGCAGTGCCGCCCTGGGGTCCCAGAACACTGAAGCTTTCTTT. Encoded protein: CSAALGSQNTEAFF.

This clonotype occurred many times. The rearrangement links TRBV12-3 or TRBV12-4 to TRBJ1-1, with TRBD1 matching 9 bases. This CDR3 has 15 amino acids. J gave up 0 bases and V 4 bases, and 3 bases lay outside the gene matches. In DNA, the CDR3 is TGTGCCAGCAGTTCCGGGACAGGGATGAACACTGAAGCTTTCTTT. Amino acids: CASSSGTGMNTEAFF.

V usage is TRBV4-2 and J usage is TRBJ2-1; 7 bases line up with TRBD2. Germline-derived CDR1 and CDR2 are LGHNA and YNFKEQ. The J segment lost 6 bases and the V segment lost 0 bases, leaving 17 bases of the junction unmatched. The CDR3 length is 19 residues. The CDR3 protein is CASSQDRRWARLARNEQFF. CDR3 bases: TGTGCCAGCAGCCAAGATCGTAGGTGGGCGAGACTAGCACGCAATGAGCAGTTCTTC.

The chain joins TRBV20-1 to TRBJ2-2; D gene unclear. Germline V gene lookup returns CDR1 DFQATT and CDR2 SNEGSKA (reference sequence). Between the trimmed V and J ends, which lost 6 bases and 5 bases, there was a span of 19 bases. This CDR3 spans 15 amino acids. In DNA form, the CDR3 reads TGCAGTGCCCCTGCTGGGATAGTAGGTACCGGGGAGCTGTTTTTT. Translating it yields CSAPAGIVGTGELFF.